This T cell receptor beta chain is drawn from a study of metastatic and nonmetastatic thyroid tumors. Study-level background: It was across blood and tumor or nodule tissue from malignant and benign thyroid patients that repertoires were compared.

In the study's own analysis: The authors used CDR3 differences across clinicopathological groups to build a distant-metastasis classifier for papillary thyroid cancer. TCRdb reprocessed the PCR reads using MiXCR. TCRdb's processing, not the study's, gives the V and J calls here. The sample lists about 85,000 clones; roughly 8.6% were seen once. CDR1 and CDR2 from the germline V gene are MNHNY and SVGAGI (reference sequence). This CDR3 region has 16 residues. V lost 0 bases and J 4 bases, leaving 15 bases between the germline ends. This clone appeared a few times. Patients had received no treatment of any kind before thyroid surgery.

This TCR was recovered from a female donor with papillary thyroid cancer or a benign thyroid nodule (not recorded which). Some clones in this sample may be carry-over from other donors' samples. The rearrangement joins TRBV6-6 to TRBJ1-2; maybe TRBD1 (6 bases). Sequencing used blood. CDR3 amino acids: CASSYSVKAGVYGYTF. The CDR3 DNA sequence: TGTGCCAGCAGTTACTCGGTAAAGGCAGGGGTCTATGGCTACACCTTC.